One and the same sample provided the 5 T cell receptor beta chains below, sequenced in a study of T-cell memory formation after mild COVID-19. TCRdb re-derived calls from the 5' RACE reads in MiXCR, one entry per CDR3 protein. This repertoire shows a few hundred thousand distinct CDR3 sequences, under 25% found once; its top ten account for 12%. What was sequenced was PBMCs or a T cell subset sorted from them (not recorded which). The source is an adult woman who had mild COVID-19 (a few samples of this study predate the infection). Cell type and time point are not known.

The V gene is TRBV10-3, the J gene TRBJ2-1; 8 nucleotides agree with TRBD1. The V gene's germline CDR1 is ENHRY and CDR2 SYGVKD. J was trimmed by 5 bases and V by 7 bases; bases with no gene match: 4. The length of the CDR3 is 13 residues. CDR3 DNA: TGTGCCATCACGGGACAGGTGAACAATGAGCAGTTCTTC. Translated, it gives CAITGQVNNEQFF.

This clonotype was seen ten or more times. This chain connects TRBV5-1 to TRBJ2-7, with TRBD1 identical over 8 bases. CDR1 is SGHRS, CDR2 YFSETQ, per germline. CDR3 length: 15 amino acids. Germline trimming cut 0 bases from V and 5 bases from J; bases unmatched to any gene: 7. CDR3 DNA: TGCGCCAGCAGCTTGGTCGGGACAGGCCACCACGAGCAGTACTTC. Its translation is CASSLVGTGHHEQYF.

The chain uses TRBV12-3 or TRBV12-4 and TRBJ1-2; weak D call: TRBD1 (6 bases). The CDR3 consists of 11 residues. V lost 5 bases to trimming and J lost 13 bases, with 14 bases between them. CDR3 sequence (DNA): TGTGCCAGCAGTCCGCGGGACAAGCTCACCTTC. This sequence encodes CASSPRDKLTF.

CDR3 residues: CATSDRTSGWYDGELFF. DNA for the CDR3: TGTGCCACCAGTGACCGGACTAGCGGGTGGTATGACGGGGAGCTGTTTTTT. V is TRBV24-1 and J is TRBJ2-2, with TRBD2 matching over 11 bases. There are 17 residues in the CDR3. V lost 4 bases to trimming and J lost 7 bases; unmatched junction nucleotides: 10. Germline-derived CDR1 and CDR2 are KGHDR and SFDVKD.

This clonotype was seen only once. The gene calls are TRBV6-1 and TRBJ2-7; 7 bases match TRBD1. This CDR3 is 14 amino acids long. Trimming at V came to 5 bases and at J to 3 bases, leaving 7 bases not matched to a gene. Germline CDR1 is MNHNS and CDR2 is SASEGT. The CDR3 protein is CASSHSGTVYEQYF. The DNA of the CDR3 is TGTGCCAGCAGTCATTCCGGGACAGTCTACGAGCAGTACTTC.